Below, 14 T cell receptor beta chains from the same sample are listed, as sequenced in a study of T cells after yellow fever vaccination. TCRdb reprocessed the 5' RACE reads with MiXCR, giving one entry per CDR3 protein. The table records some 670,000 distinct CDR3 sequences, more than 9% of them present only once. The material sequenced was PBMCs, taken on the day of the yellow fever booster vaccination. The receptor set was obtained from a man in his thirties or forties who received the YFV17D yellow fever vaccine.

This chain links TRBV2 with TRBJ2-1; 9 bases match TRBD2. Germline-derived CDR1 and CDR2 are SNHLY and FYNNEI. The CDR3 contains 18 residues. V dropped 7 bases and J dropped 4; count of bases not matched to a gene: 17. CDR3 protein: CASMVGSAGGSRYNEQFF. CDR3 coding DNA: TGTGCCAGCATGGTCGGGTCGGCGGGAGGGTCCAGATACAATGAGCAGTTCTTC.

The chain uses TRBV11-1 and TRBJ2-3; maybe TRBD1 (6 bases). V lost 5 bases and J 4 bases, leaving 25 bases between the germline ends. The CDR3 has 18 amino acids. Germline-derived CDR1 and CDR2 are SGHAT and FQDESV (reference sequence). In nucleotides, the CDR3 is TGTGCCAGCAGCGCAAAACCCGAAACAAACAGGGTGGCAGATACGCAGTATTTT. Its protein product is CASSAKPETNRVADTQYF.

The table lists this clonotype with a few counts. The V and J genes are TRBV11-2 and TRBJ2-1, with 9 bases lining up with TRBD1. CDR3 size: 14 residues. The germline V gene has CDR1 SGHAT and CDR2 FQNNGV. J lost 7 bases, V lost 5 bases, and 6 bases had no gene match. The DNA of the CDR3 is TGTGCCAGCAGCCCCGGACAGGGGAGGAATGAGCAGTTCTTC. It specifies CASSPGQGRNEQFF.

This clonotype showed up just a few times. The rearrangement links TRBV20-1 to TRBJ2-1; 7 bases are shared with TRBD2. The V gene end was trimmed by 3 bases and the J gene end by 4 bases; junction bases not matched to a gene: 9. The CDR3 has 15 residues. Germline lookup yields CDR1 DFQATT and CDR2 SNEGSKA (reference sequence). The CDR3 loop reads CSASSGGPKYNEQFF. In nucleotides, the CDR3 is TGCAGTGCTAGTTCGGGAGGACCGAAGTACAATGAGCAGTTCTTC.

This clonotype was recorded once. CDR3 sequence reads: CASSYREKGNGYTF. The CDR3 DNA sequence: TGTGCCAGCAGTTACAGGGAGAAAGGAAATGGCTACACCTTC. The V call is TRBV6-2 or TRBV6-3, the J call TRBJ1-2; D is unresolved. V lost 2 bases and J 6 bases, leaving 13 bases between the germline ends. The CDR3 loop spans 14 amino acids. Germline assignment: CDR1 MNHEY and CDR2 SVGEGT.

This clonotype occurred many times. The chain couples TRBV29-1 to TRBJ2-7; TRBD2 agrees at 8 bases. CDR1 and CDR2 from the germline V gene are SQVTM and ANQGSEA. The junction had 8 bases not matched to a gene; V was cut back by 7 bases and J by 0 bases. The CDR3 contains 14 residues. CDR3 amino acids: CSGSGSGASYEQYF. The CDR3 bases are TGCAGCGGAAGCGGGAGCGGGGCCTCCTACGAGCAGTACTTC.

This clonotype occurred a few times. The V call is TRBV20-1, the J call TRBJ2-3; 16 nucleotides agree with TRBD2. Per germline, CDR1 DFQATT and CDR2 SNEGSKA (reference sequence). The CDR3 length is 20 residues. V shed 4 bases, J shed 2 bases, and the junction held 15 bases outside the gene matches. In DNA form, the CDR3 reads TGCAGTGCTACCGGGACTAGCGGGAGGGCCGGGATCATTCCCACAGATACGCAGTATTTT. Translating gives CSATGTSGRAGIIPTDTQYF.

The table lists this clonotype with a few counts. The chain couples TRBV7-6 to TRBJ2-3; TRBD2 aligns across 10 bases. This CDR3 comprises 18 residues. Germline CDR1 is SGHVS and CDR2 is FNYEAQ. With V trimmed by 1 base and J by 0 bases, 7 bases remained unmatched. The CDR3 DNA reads TGTGCCAGCAGCTTAGGATGGACTAGCGGCATGAGCACAGATACGCAGTATTTT. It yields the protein CASSLGWTSGMSTDTQYF.

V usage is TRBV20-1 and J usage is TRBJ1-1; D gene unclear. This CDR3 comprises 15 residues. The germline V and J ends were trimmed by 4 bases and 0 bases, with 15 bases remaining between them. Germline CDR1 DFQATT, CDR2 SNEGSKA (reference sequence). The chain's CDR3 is CSAKEHTGVNTEAFF. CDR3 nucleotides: TGCAGTGCTAAAGAGCACACCGGGGTGAACACTGAAGCTTTCTTT.

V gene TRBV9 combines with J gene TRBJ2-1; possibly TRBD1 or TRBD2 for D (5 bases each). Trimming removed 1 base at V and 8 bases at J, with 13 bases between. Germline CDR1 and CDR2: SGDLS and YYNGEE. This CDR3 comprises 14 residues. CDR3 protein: CASSVTGPLDEQFF. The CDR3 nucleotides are TGTGCCAGCAGCGTAACGGGACCCCTGGATGAGCAGTTCTTC.

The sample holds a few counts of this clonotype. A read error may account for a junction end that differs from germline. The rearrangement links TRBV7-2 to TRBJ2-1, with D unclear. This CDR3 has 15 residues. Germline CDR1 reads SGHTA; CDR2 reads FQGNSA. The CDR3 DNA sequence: TGTGCCAGCAGCTTAGGGGTGACATCCTATAATGAGCAGTTCTTC. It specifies CASSLGVTSYNEQFF.

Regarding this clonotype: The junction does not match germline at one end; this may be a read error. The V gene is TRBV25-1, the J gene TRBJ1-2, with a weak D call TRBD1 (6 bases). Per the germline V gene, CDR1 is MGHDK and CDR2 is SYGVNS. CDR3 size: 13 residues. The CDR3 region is CASSATGSYGNTF. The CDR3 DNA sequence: TGTGCCAGCAGTGCTACAGGGAGTTATGGCAACACCTTC.

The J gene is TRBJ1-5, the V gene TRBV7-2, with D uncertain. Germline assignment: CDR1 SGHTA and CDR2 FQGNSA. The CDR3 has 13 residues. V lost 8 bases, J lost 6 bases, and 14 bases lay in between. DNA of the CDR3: TGTGCCAGCCGCGGGGATACGGGTCAGCCCCAGCATTTT. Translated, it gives CASRGDTGQPQHF.

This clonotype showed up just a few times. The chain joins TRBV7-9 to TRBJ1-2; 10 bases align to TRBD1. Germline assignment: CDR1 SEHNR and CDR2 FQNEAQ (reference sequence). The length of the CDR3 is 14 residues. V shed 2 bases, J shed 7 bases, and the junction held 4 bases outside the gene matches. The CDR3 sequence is CASSLTDRGVGYTF. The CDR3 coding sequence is TGTGCCAGCAGCTTAACGGACAGGGGGGTTGGCTACACCTTC.